The subject of this entry is one TCR beta chain. No antigen is known for it. These data are taken from a study of neoadjuvant nivolumab and ipilimumab in lung cancer. Study results and caveats: Pathologic regression was not significantly tied to TCR clonality. Resected tumors had greater TCR richness and clonality than uninvolved lung.

CDR1 LNHNV and CDR2 YYDKDF come from the germline V gene (reference sequence). The V and J ends lost 0 bases and 0 bases respectively, with 12 bases between them. The CDR3 sequence is 16 residues long. Assay used: immunoSEQ multiplex PCR; TCRdb lists only in-frame clones, some missing. The top ten clones hold roughly 5.5% of a sample with several thousand clones, about four fifths of them seen once. Source: normal lung tissue adjacent to the tumor, taken after neoadjuvant nivolumab, alone or with ipilimumab, at or shortly before surgery. The origin of this receptor is an adult with non-small cell lung cancer. Some clones in this sample may be carry-over from other donors' samples. The rearrangement uses TRBV15 and TRBJ2-7; a possible D gene is TRBD1 (5 bases). The CDR3 coding sequence is TGTGCCACCAGCAGAGATCGGACAATGAGCTCCTACGAGCAGTACTTC. It translates to CATSRDRTMSSYEQYF.